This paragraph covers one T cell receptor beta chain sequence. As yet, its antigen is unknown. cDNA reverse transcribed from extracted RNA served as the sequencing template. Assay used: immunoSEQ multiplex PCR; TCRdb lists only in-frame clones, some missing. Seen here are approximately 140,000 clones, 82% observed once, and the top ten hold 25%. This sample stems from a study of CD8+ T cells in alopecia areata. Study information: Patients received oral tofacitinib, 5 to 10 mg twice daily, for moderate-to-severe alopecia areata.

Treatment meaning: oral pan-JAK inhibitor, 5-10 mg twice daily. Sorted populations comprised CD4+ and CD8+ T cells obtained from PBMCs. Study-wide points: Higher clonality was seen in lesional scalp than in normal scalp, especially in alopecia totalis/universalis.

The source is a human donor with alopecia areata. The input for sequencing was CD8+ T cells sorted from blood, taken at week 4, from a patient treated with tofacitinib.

The CDR3 nucleotides are TGCGCCAGCAGCCAAGGGGCTAGCGGGGGGGAAGAGACCCAGTACTTC. Its translation: CASSQGASGGEETQYF. The rearrangement joins TRBV4-1 to TRBJ2-5, with TRBD2 matching over 12 bases. Germline CDR1 and CDR2: MGHRA and YSYEKL. V lost 1 base, J lost 3 bases, and 3 bases stayed unmatched. The CDR3 length is 16 residues.